This T cell receptor beta chain was identified in a study of monozygotic twins with inflammatory bowel disease. Eight separate reactions per sample yielded the cDNA. TCRdb re-analyzed the 5' RACE reads; it lists each CDR3 protein once, without DNA. The table for this sample gives around 450,000 distinct CDR3 sequences. Study results and limitations: What may have added variability to patient repertoires is that immunosuppressive treatments differed.

The CDR3 runs 13 residues. Germline V gives CDR1 DFQATT, CDR2 SNEGSKA (reference sequence). As to this clonotype: Antigen specificity is unknown.

The rearrangement joins TRBV20-1 to TRBJ2-7; TCRdb's D call, TRBD1, is unchecked because there is no DNA. The clonotype was recovered from a human donor with ulcerative colitis or Crohn's disease, or a healthy co-twin of an affected twin (not recorded which). Sequenced sample: blood. CDR3 loop: CSARDRATYEQYF.